This T cell receptor beta chain is from a study of blood T cell repertoires in COVID-19. Study-wide context: Acute-phase and convalescent COVID-19 samples originated in the United States, Italy and Spain. Sources were T cells, B-cell-depleted T cells, or PBMCs; the material itself was cDNA or gDNA.

The CDR3 is 14 amino acids. CDR1 SGHNT and CDR2 YYREEE come from the germline V gene (reference sequence). Trimming pared 0 bases from V and 3 bases from J, leaving 10 bases between. Clones were read by immunoSEQ multiplex PCR, and TCRdb kept only the in-frame ones, dropping some. Of over 70,000 clones in the sample, about 85% are singletons; the top ten hold about 10%. Sequencing used peripheral blood. The chain has TRBV5-4 and TRBJ2-7, with D unclear. The TCR sequence derives from a man aged 55-75 years with COVID-19, enrolled during active disease. CDR3 coding DNA: TGTGCCAGCAGCTTGGATAGTCTAATCTACGAGCAGTACTTC. This sequence encodes CASSLDSLIYEQYF.